The entry below gives a single T cell receptor beta chain sequence along with its context. Its cognate antigen is unknown. The V and J ends lost 7 bases and 2 bases, in that order; junction bases with no gene match: 20. The CDR3 totals 20 residues. Germline V gene data show CDR1 as SQVTM and CDR2 as ANQGSEA. The source of the sample is a study of Tregs in tolerant kidney transplant recipients. The overall study: Recipient cells were told from donor cells by antibody staining. Study-level results: This study did not directly address biological reproducibility. Findings come from small patient numbers and require larger validation.

Sequencing was performed with immunoSEQ multiplex PCR; in TCRdb, only in-frame clones are kept and a portion is missing. The table includes approximately 17,000 clones, around 66% detected once. The specimen was Tregs from blood cultured with allogeneic cells. The TCR comes from a human donor in good health. The chain couples TRBV29-1 to TRBJ2-6, with 10 positions matching TRBD1. For the CDR3, the DNA is TGCAGCGCCGACCGGGACAGGGGATGCCCTCGACTTGCTGGGGCCAACGTCCTGACTTTC. Translation: CSADRDRGCPRLAGANVLTF.